This TCR beta chain was found in a study of radiotherapy plus CTLA-4 blockade in lung cancer. Study summary: Objective responses were recorded in over 15% of patients, with disease control recorded in 25% to 35%.

The CDR3 is made up of 18 amino acids. Trimming took off 0 bases at V and 1 base at J, with 20 bases between the two ends. The germline CDR1 and CDR2 sequences are SGHRS and YFSETQ. Study results and caveats: TCR clones of tumor origin grew in blood after radiotherapy plus ipilimumab. Early blood T cell clone dynamics reportedly forecast response best, with interferon-beta.

This clone was picked up one time. Its specificity is unknown. The assay was immunoSEQ multiplex PCR, and TCRdb's table has in-frame clones only and misses some. The sample has tens of thousands of clones, 86% seen once. Ipilimumab-mediated CTLA-4 blockade plus focal radiation was given to patients having chemo-refractory metastatic non-small-cell lung cancer. This TCR was sampled from a human donor with non-small cell lung cancer whose response to radiotherapy plus ipilimumab could not be evaluated. The chain recombines TRBV5-1 with TRBJ2-7, with D maybe TRBD2 (5 bases). This sample comprised peripheral blood, obtained from a patient treated with radiotherapy plus ipilimumab. The CDR3 nucleotides read TGCGCCAGCAGCTTGGCCAAAAGAGGGATCGGCGGATCCTACGAGCAGTACTTC. Translating it yields CASSLAKRGIGGSYEQYF.